This T cell receptor beta chain was retrieved from a study of blood T cell repertoires in COVID-19. Recovery meant two consecutive negative NP/OP PCR tests, professional clearance, or resolved symptoms. V dropped 3 bases and J dropped 2 bases, with 10 bases sitting between them. Per the germline V gene, CDR1 is MRHNA and CDR2 is SNTAGT. This CDR3 has 14 amino acids. TCRdb keeps only in-frame clones here, not all; method: immunoSEQ multiplex PCR. This table has over 250,000 clones, about 87% appearing once. The clonotype was recovered from a woman aged 25 to 45 who had recovered from COVID-19. The chain carries TRBV6-4 and TRBJ1-2, with D possibly being TRBD1 (5 bases). The sample comprised PBMCs or T cells enriched from blood (not recorded which). This chain's CDR3 is CASSEQVQNYGYTF. The CDR3, as DNA: TGTGCCAGCAGTGAACAGGTCCAAAACTATGGCTACACCTTC.